The TCR beta chain described here comes from a study of T cell repertoires and HLA-DP antigens. As for this clone: Antigen unknown.

For pre-culture CD4+ samples, the target was about 200,000 T cell genomes. Sequencing was performed with immunoSEQ multiplex PCR; in TCRdb, only in-frame clones are kept and a portion is missing. The repertoire holds some 120,000 clones, with 80% to 95% as singletons. The length of the CDR3 is 13 residues. The germline V gene has CDR1 MNHEY and CDR2 SVGAGI. V lost 8 bases to trimming and J lost 7 bases; unmatched junction nucleotides: 4. This receptor was taken from a young woman in good health and CMV-seronegative. The sample consisted of CD4+ T cells from PBMCs. The rearrangement joins TRBV6-5 to TRBJ2-2; 10 bases align to TRBD1. The CDR3 bases are TGTGCCAGCCGGGACAGGGGTCACGGGGAGCTGTTTTTT. Translated, it gives CASRDRGHGELFF.